A single sample gave rise to the 30 T cell receptor beta chains below, sequenced in a study of T cells in Graves' hyperthyroidism and ophthalmopathy. RNA transcripts gave rise to amplified TCR beta CDR3 regions. Initially, a first-round RT-PCR of the TCR CDR3 employed the HTBI primer set. TCRdb called the multiplex PCR reads again in MiXCR, with one record for every CDR3 protein. The sample lists about 520,000 distinct CDR3 sequences; roughly a quarter were seen once. Source material: blood. The receptors here all came from a woman younger than 45 with Graves' ophthalmopathy.

This clonotype was seen only a few times. The V and J genes are TRBV29-1 and TRBJ2-6; D may match TRBD1 or TRBD2 (5 bases each). Germline CDR1 SQVTM, CDR2 ANQGSEA. This CDR3 spans 15 amino acids. Trimming cost V 7 bases and J 3 bases, with 16 bases left between them. DNA of the CDR3: TGCAGCGGGCTCGGGACCCTCTTTGGGGCCAACGTCCTGACTTTC. The encoded protein is CSGLGTLFGANVLTF. Based on the CDR3 plus reference TRBV29-1 and TRBJ2-6, the full variable domain is SAVISQKPSRDICQRGTSLTIQCQVDSQVTMMFWYRQQPGQSLTLIATANQGSEATYESGFVIDKFPISRPNLTFSTLTVSNMSPEDSSIYLCSGLGTLFGANVLTFGAGSRLTVL.

To note about this clonotype: It is likely a read error, because the conserved phenylalanine at the end of the CDR3 is missing. V usage is TRBV20-1 and J usage is TRBJ1-5, with a tentative D call TRBD1 (6 bases). The CDR3 consists of 14 residues. V dropped 3 bases and J dropped 3 bases, with 12 bases sitting between them. Germline V gene lookup returns CDR1 DFQATT and CDR2 SNEGSKA (reference sequence). As DNA, the CDR3 is TGCAGTGCTAGTTCAGGGGTGCTCAATCAGCCCCAGCATTCT. Amino acids: CSASSGVLNQPQHS.

The table lists this clonotype with a few counts. Possible read error: a much larger clone is one base away. The chain uses TRBV20-1 and TRBJ1-1; TRBD1 is a possible D gene (6 bases). Trimming shortened V by 1 base and J by 0 bases, and 6 bases separated the two germline ends. Germline-derived CDR1 and CDR2 are DFQATT and SNEGSKA (reference sequence). The CDR3 has 13 amino acids. The CDR3 sequence: CSARGDMNTEAFF. CDR3 sequence (DNA): TGCAGTGCTAGAGGGGACATGAACACTGAAGCTTTCTTT.

In its sample, this clonotype was seen many times. V usage is TRBV20-1 and J usage is TRBJ2-5; possible D gene TRBD2, 7 bases. This CDR3 is 13 amino acids long. Per the germline V gene, CDR1 is DFQATT and CDR2 is SNEGSKA (reference sequence). V was cut by 0 bases and J by 5 bases, with 10 bases left in between. CDR3 in amino acids: CSAREGGRETQYF. The DNA for the CDR3 is TGCAGTGCTAGAGAGGGGGGGCGTGAGACCCAGTACTTC.

V gene TRBV28 combines with J gene TRBJ1-5; 7 nucleotides line up with TRBD1. CDR1 is MDHEN and CDR2 is SYDVKM in the germline V gene. The CDR3 loop spans 18 amino acids. Losses at the gene ends were 3 bases for V and 4 bases for J; bases not matched to a gene: 15. The CDR3 region is CASSLREIRGGINQPQHF. As DNA, the CDR3 is TGTGCCAGCAGTTTGCGGGAAATCAGGGGGGGAATAAATCAGCCCCAGCATTTT.

The table lists this clonotype with many counts. V usage is TRBV7-2 and J usage is TRBJ1-1; D is unclear. CDR3 length equals 16 residues. V was cut by 5 bases and J by 2 bases, with 18 bases left in between. Germline CDR1 SGHTA, CDR2 FQGNSA. For the CDR3, the DNA is TGTGCCAGCAGCGCATACCGTCGTGGCGCTAACACTGAAGCTTTCTTT. This codes for CASSAYRRGANTEAFF.

The rearrangement links TRBV5-1 to TRBJ2-2; D not resolved. V lost 4 bases and J 5 bases, leaving 12 bases between the germline ends. Germline CDR1 is SGHRS and CDR2 is YFSETQ. This CDR3 region has 14 residues. The CDR3 region is CASSGLATTGELFF. The DNA of the CDR3 is TGCGCCAGCAGCGGCCTGGCTACAACCGGGGAGCTGTTTTTT.

V is TRBV18 and J is TRBJ2-7; D not certain. Germline V gene sequence: CDR1 KGHSH, CDR2 LQKENI. CDR3 length equals 17 residues. V dropped 3 bases and J dropped 2 bases, with 20 bases sitting between them. CDR3 DNA sequence: TGTGCCAGCTCACCTGGTGGTTTTGGTGCGCGCCCCTACGAGCAGTACTTC. Amino acids: CASSPGGFGARPYEQYF.

Ten or more counts support this clonotype. This sequence joins TRBV28 and TRBJ2-7; a weak D match, TRBD2 (7 bases). The germline CDR1 and CDR2 sequences are MDHEN and SYDVKM. Between the trimmed V and J ends, which lost 6 bases and 1 base, there was a span of 13 bases. The CDR3 loop spans 14 amino acids. DNA for the CDR3: TGTGCCAGCAGCGGGGGAGGGGGTTCCTACGAGCAGTACTTC. Its protein is CASSGGGGSYEQYF.

At least ten counts were recorded for this clonotype. The chain links TRBV4-2 to TRBJ1-2; possibly TRBD1 for D (6 bases). The germline gives CDR1 LGHNA, CDR2 YNFKEQ. V was trimmed by 1 base and J by 4 bases, leaving 10 bases between them. CDR3 length: 14 residues. The CDR3 spells CASSQGQGPYGYTF. Here the CDR3 DNA reads TGTGCCAGCAGCCAAGGGCAGGGGCCCTATGGCTACACCTTC.

The chain carries TRBV7-9 and TRBJ1-3; no clear D. Germline-derived CDR1 and CDR2 are SEHNR and FQNEAQ (reference sequence). V dropped 1 base and J dropped 2 bases, with 6 bases sitting between them. The CDR3 extends over 14 amino acids. In nucleotides, the CDR3 is TGTGCCAGCAGCTTAGACATAGCTGGAAACACCATATATTTT. It codes for CASSLDIAGNTIYF.

The chain uses TRBV20-1 and TRBJ2-5; 11 positions agree with TRBD2. Germline V lookup: CDR1 DFQATT, CDR2 SNEGSKA (reference sequence). The CDR3 is 16 residues long. V was clipped by 0 bases and J by 2 bases; unmatched bases: 5. CDR3 coding DNA: TGCAGTGCTAGAGAACCGGGACTAGCGGTGCAAGAGACCCAGTACTTC. Its protein product is CSAREPGLAVQETQYF.

This clonotype was recorded many times. The gene calls are TRBV7-9 and TRBJ1-1, with D tentatively TRBD1 (5 bases). V was pared by 5 bases and J by 4 bases, with 17 bases between. Germline loops: CDR1 SEHNR, CDR2 FQNEAQ (reference sequence). This CDR3 has 15 amino acids. CDR3 bases: TGTGCCAGCAGCCCTTATGCGGGGCGGATCACTGAAGCTTTCTTT. Translated: CASSPYAGRITEAFF.

As concerns this clonotype: A read error is possible here, since a much larger clone lies one base away. The chain combines TRBV20-1 with TRBJ2-2, with a possible D match to TRBD2 (5 bases). CDR1 and CDR2 (germline): DFQATT, SNEGSKA (reference sequence). The CDR3 sequence is 13 residues long. For the CDR3, the DNA is TGCAGTGCTAGAGCTATATACACCGGGGAGCTGTTGTTT. It translates to CSARAIYTGELLF.

The V gene is TRBV4-1, the J gene TRBJ2-5, with 9 bases identical to TRBD1. The junction had 7 bases not matched to a gene; V was cut back by 4 bases and J by 4 bases. Per the germline V gene, CDR1 is MGHRA and CDR2 is YSYEKL. The CDR3 spans 15 residues. CDR3 bases: TGCGCCAGCAGCCCCGGACAGGGGAAAATAGAGACCCAGTACTTC. It translates to CASSPGQGKIETQYF.

This clonotype was observed at least ten times. The V and J genes are TRBV15 and TRBJ2-7; 8 bases align to TRBD1. V gave up 6 bases and J gave up 1 base; unmatched junction bases: 5. Germline assignment: CDR1 LNHNV and CDR2 YYDKDF (reference sequence). The length of the CDR3 is 14 residues. CDR3 loop: CATSRQGQSYEQYF. The CDR3 DNA reads TGTGCCACCAGTAGACAGGGGCAGTCCTACGAGCAGTACTTC.

This clonotype was picked up a small number of times. The chain uses TRBV25-1 and TRBJ2-7, with TRBD2 identical over 16 bases. V lost 4 bases, J lost 5 bases, and 8 bases stayed unmatched. This CDR3 is built from 17 residues. Germline-derived CDR1 and CDR2 are MGHDK and SYGVNS. This CDR3 is CASSALGLAGGGDEQYF. The CDR3 coding sequence is TGTGCCAGCAGTGCCTTGGGACTAGCGGGAGGGGGGGACGAGCAGTACTTC.

Ten or more counts support this clonotype. The J gene is TRBJ1-1, the V gene TRBV20-1; D is uncertain. Trimming stripped 6 bases from V and 3 bases from J, with 17 bases between. This CDR3 region has 14 residues. The germline V gene has CDR1 DFQATT and CDR2 SNEGSKA (reference sequence). This chain's CDR3 is CSAPPGFGDTEAFF. The CDR3, as DNA: TGCAGTGCGCCCCCCGGGTTTGGGGACACTGAAGCTTTCTTT.

This clonotype showed up many times. The chain combines TRBV6-5 with TRBJ1-2; possibly TRBD1 for D (6 bases). CDR1 is MNHEY, CDR2 SVGAGI, per germline. Between the trimmed V and J ends, which lost 4 bases and 1 base, there was a span of 10 bases. The length of the CDR3 is 14 residues. The CDR3 DNA reads TGTGCCAGCAGTTCGTGGACAGATAACTATGGCTACACCTTC. This codes for CASSSWTDNYGYTF.

This clonotype was observed many times. V is TRBV12-3 or TRBV12-4 and J is TRBJ2-7; TRBD2 matches at 9 bases. CDR3 length equals 14 residues. Trimming removed 4 bases from V and 5 bases from J; junction bases left unmatched: 6. The CDR3 DNA reads as TGTGCCAGCAGTTCCCCTGGACTAGCGCACGAGCAGTACTTC. Its protein product is CASSSPGLAHEQYF.

In this sample, this clonotype turned up many times. In DNA, the CDR3 is TGTGCCAGCAGCGTAGCAGAGGGCAACTATGGCTACACCTTC. Its translation is CASSVAEGNYGYTF. V gene TRBV9 combines with J gene TRBJ1-2; D is unclear. V lost 0 bases to trimming and J lost 2 bases, with 8 bases between them. CDR1 and CDR2 from the germline V gene are SGDLS and YYNGEE. CDR3 size: 14 residues.

The chain carries TRBV20-1 and TRBJ2-7; TRBD1 is a possible D gene (5 bases). Trimming cost V 2 bases and J 5 bases, with 13 bases left between them. The CDR3 is 13 amino acids. Germline V gene data show CDR1 as DFQATT and CDR2 as SNEGSKA (reference sequence). CDR3 DNA sequence: TGCAGTGCTAGAAAAGGGGTTTATAACGAGCAGTACTTC. Its protein product is CSARKGVYNEQYF.

About this clonotype itself: Just one base apart from a much larger clone, this may be a read error. The chain is built from TRBV5-6 and TRBJ1-1; D not certain. CDR3 length equals 14 residues. Germline V gene data show CDR1 as SGHDT and CDR2 as YYEEEE. CDR3 DNA sequence: TGTGCCAGCAGCTCCGCAAACCTGAACACTGAAGCTTGCTTT. Its protein product is CASSSANLNTEACF. The variable domain in full, with the rest retrieved from reference TRBV5-6 and TRBJ1-1, is DAGVTQSPTHLIKTRGQQVTLRCSPKSGHDTVSWYQQALGQGPQFIFQYYEEEERQRGNFPDRFSGHQFPNYSSELNVNALLLGDSALYLCASSSANLNTEACFGQGTRLTVV.

This clonotype occurred a few times. A much more abundant neighbour one base away suggests this may be a read error. V and J are TRBV6-1 and TRBJ1-2; D is possibly TRBD1 (6 bases). The CDR3 covers 14 residues. CDR1 is MNHNS and CDR2 is SASEGT in the germline V gene. Trimming took off 7 bases at V and 5 bases at J, with 17 bases between the two ends. For the CDR3, the DNA is TGTGCCAGCACCCAACAGAGGGGGGGGTATGGCTACACCTTC. Its protein is CASTQQRGGYGYTF.

V is TRBV28 and J is TRBJ2-7; the match to TRBD2 covers 8 bases. The trim removed 7 bases at V and 1 base at J, leaving 6 bases unmatched. Germline loops: CDR1 MDHEN, CDR2 SYDVKM. The CDR3 consists of 14 residues. The CDR3 reads CASKSGSWSYEQYF. The CDR3 DNA sequence: TGTGCCAGCAAGAGCGGGAGTTGGTCCTACGAGCAGTACTTC. Variable domain in full (rest from reference TRBV28 and TRBJ2-7): DVKVTQSSRYLVKRTGEKVFLECVQDMDHENMFWYRQDPGLGLRLIYFSYDVKMKEKGDIPEGYSVSREKKERFSLILESASTNQTSMYLCASKSGSWSYEQYFGPGTRLTVT.

This clonotype has ten or more counts. V is TRBV19 and J is TRBJ1-5; D gene uncertain. The CDR3 runs 13 residues. CDR1 and CDR2 from the germline V gene are LNHDA and SQIVND (reference sequence). Between the trimmed V and J ends, which lost 2 bases and 7 bases, there was a span of 9 bases. The DNA of the CDR3 is TGTGCCAGTAGTATACAGGTGGCCCAGCCCCAGCATTTT. It is translated as CASSIQVAQPQHF.

The sample holds many counts of this clonotype. This chain links TRBV6-5 with TRBJ1-2; D ambiguous. The ends were cut back, 2 bases at V and 0 bases at J, with 7 bases in the middle. Germline-derived CDR1 and CDR2 are MNHEY and SVGAGI. This CDR3 is 14 amino acids long. As DNA, the CDR3 is TGTGCCAGCAGTTACCACGGAGCTAACTATGGCTACACCTTC. Encoded protein: CASSYHGANYGYTF.

This clonotype has a count of ten or more. This rearrangement joins TRBV15 to TRBJ1-2; D is unclear. CDR1 is LNHNV and CDR2 is YYDKDF in the germline V gene (reference sequence). The CDR3 is made up of 10 amino acids. The germline V and J ends were trimmed by 7 bases and 4 bases, with 4 bases remaining between them. CDR3 nucleotide sequence: TGTGCCACCACCGGCTATGGCTACACCTTC. Its translation is CATTGYGYTF.

The J gene is TRBJ2-5, the V gene TRBV5-1; D call uncertain. V shed 5 bases and J shed 0 bases, with 8 bases lying between them. The length of the CDR3 is 13 residues. From germline, CDR1 is SGHRS and CDR2 YFSETQ. The CDR3 sequence: CASRIPNQETQYF. The DNA for the CDR3 is TGCGCCAGCAGAATTCCCAACCAAGAGACCCAGTACTTC.

This clonotype was detected ten times or more. The chain uses TRBV6-5 and TRBJ1-5; no clear D gene. The germline gives CDR1 MNHEY, CDR2 SVGAGI. V was trimmed by 5 bases and J by 1 base, leaving 12 bases between them. This CDR3 is 15 amino acids long. The DNA of the CDR3 is TGTGCCAGCAGTCTACAGAAAGGGAGCAATCAGCCCCAGCATTTT. This translates into CASSLQKGSNQPQHF.